This T cell receptor beta chain was recorded in a study of vaccination and CD4 T cells after COVID-19. For the study at large: SARS-CoV-2 PCR on nasal swabs had been positive for the convalescent patients; some ten were mild and one was severe. Some control cultures received a CEFX pool, which served as the positive control. Others received an HIV-1 Nef pool or no peptide. Broader study findings: The authors studied relatively few convalescent patients and analyzed no early post-infection timepoints.

Germline V CDR1 and CDR2: DFQATT, SNEGSKA (reference sequence). The ends were cut back, 0 bases at V and 7 bases at J, with 13 bases in the middle. The CDR3 spans 14 residues. Treatment indicated: roughly nine-day PBMC culture with coronavirus spike peptide pools or control peptides (ViraFEST assay). Once peptide pools had expanded antigen-specific T cells, ViraFEST sequenced TCRs. This clonotype ranks as medium-sized (0.01 to 0.1%). Its antigen remains unidentified. The assay that was used to sequence DNA from cultured CD4+ T cells was the Oncomine TCR Beta short-read assay. TCRdb called the PCR reads again in MiXCR, with one record for every CDR3 protein. This table holds roughly 15,000 distinct CDR3 sequences, under 50% found once.

This chain links TRBV20-1 with TRBJ1-5; D not certain. Sequencing was performed on CD4+ T cells from blood, cultured in vitro. This TCR derives from a human donor who had recovered from COVID-19. The CDR3 DNA follows: TGCAGTGCTAGAGATCTGAGGAGTGGACAGCCCCAGCATTTT. This gives the protein CSARDLRSGQPQHF.